The 27 T cell receptor beta chains below all came from one sample that was sequenced in a study of blood T cell repertoires in COVID-19. Clones were sequenced by immunoSEQ multiplex PCR, and TCRdb holds only the in-frame ones, with some missing. The sample lists over 100,000 clones, 80% to 90% occurring once. Sequenced: peripheral blood. The receptor source for this set is a man aged 55 to 70 with COVID-19, enrolled during active disease.

J is TRBJ1-3 and V is TRBV12-5; D call uncertain. The CDR3 runs 18 residues. The ends were cut back, 1 base at V and 0 bases at J, with 16 bases in the middle. CDR1 and CDR2 from the germline V gene are LGHNT and FRNRAP. The CDR3 DNA reads as TGTGCTAGTGGTTTGGGGCCCCCGAGGATCCCCTCTGGAAACACCATATATTTT. Its protein is CASGLGPPRIPSGNTIYF.

This clone was counted once. The chain has TRBV11-2 and TRBJ2-5, with TRBD1 matching 7 bases. There are 13 residues in the CDR3. Germline V CDR1 and CDR2: SGHAT, FQNNGV. Germline trimming cut 1 base from V and 4 bases from J; bases unmatched to any gene: 0. CDR3 protein: CASSLGQGETQYF. As DNA, the CDR3 is TGTGCCAGCAGCTTAGGACAGGGAGAGACCCAGTACTTC.

V usage is TRBV11-2 and J usage is TRBJ2-7; D is unclear. V lost 1 base and J 4 bases, leaving 11 bases between the germline ends. CDR1 is SGHAT, CDR2 FQNNGV, per germline. The CDR3 covers 14 residues. The CDR3 DNA sequence: TGTGCCAGCAGCTTAGTAAGTCTGGCTTACGAGCAGTACTTC. Translation: CASSLVSLAYEQYF.

The chain links TRBV7-2 to TRBJ1-1, with unresolved D. The CDR3 spans 13 residues. Germline V gene sequence: CDR1 SGHTA, CDR2 FQGNSA. Trimming took 2 bases from V and 1 from J, leaving 5 bases between them. CDR3 nucleotide sequence: TGTGCCAGCAGCTTAACAACGAACACTGAAGCTTTCTTT. It translates to CASSLTTNTEAFF.

This sequence joins TRBV30 and TRBJ1-6; D may be TRBD1 (5 bases). The germline V gene encodes CDR1 GTSNPN and CDR2 SVGIG (reference sequence). This CDR3 spans 12 amino acids. Trimming left V 4 bases short and J 8 bases short, with 9 bases between. As DNA, the CDR3 is TGTGCCTGGACCAGGGTGGATTCACCCCTCCACTTT. Translation: CAWTRVDSPLHF.

The chain is built from TRBV5-1 and TRBJ1-2; D is perhaps TRBD1 (6 bases). The CDR3 is made up of 13 amino acids. CDR1 and CDR2 from the germline V gene are SGHRS and YFSETQ. Trimming took 2 bases from V and 4 from J, leaving 9 bases between them. The CDR3 DNA sequence: TGCGCCAGCAGCTTTGGGGGCAGCTATGGCTACACCTTC. This gives the protein CASSFGGSYGYTF.

The CDR3 reads CASSILGEAHYGYTF. The DNA for the CDR3 is TGTGCCAGTAGTATTCTAGGGGAGGCACACTATGGCTACACCTTC. The V call is TRBV19, the J call TRBJ1-2, with D possibly matching TRBD1 (5 bases). CDR1 LNHDA and CDR2 SQIVND come from the germline V gene (reference sequence). Deletions cut 3 bases from V and 3 bases from J, with 14 bases between. The CDR3 runs to 15 residues.

Regarding this clone: Other DNA sequences in this sample translate to the same CDR3. V is TRBV7-2 and J is TRBJ2-2; maybe TRBD1 (5 bases). From germline, CDR1 is SGHTA and CDR2 FQGNSA. This CDR3 is 14 amino acids long. The germline V and J ends were trimmed by 6 bases and 2 bases, with 10 bases remaining between them. CDR3 bases: TGTGCCAGCAGTAAACAGGTTAACACCGGGGAGCTGTTTTTT. As protein: CASSKQVNTGELFF. The variable domain in full, with the rest retrieved from reference TRBV7-2 and TRBJ2-2, is GAGVSQSPSNKVTEKGKDVELRCDPISGHTALYWYRQSLGQGLEFLIYFQGNSAPDKSGLPSDRFSAERTGGSVSTLTIQRTQQEDSAVYLCASSKQVNTGELFFGEGSRLTVL.

This rearrangement joins TRBV28 to TRBJ1-4; TRBD1 is a possible D gene (6 bases). This CDR3 has 16 amino acids. The germline V and J ends were trimmed by 4 bases and 7 bases, with 19 bases remaining between them. Per germline, CDR1 MDHEN and CDR2 SYDVKM. The CDR3: CASSSFEPGTSEKLFF. The CDR3 DNA reads as TGTGCCAGCAGTTCTTTCGAGCCCGGGACAAGTGAAAAACTGTTTTTT.

The J gene is TRBJ1-5, the V gene TRBV6-2 or TRBV6-3; D call uncertain. This CDR3 has 12 residues. Between the trimmed V and J ends, which lost 5 bases and 4 bases, there was a span of 6 bases. Germline V gene sequence: CDR1 MNHEY, CDR2 SVGEGT. CDR3 sequence (DNA): TGTGCCAGCAGTACTATAAATCAGCCCCAGCATTTT. This codes for CASSTINQPQHF.

For the CDR3, the DNA is TGCGCCAGCAGCCAAGAACGGACAGGGGGGGGTGGCTACACCTTC. Translation gives CASSQERTGGGGYTF. The rearrangement uses TRBV4-3 and TRBJ1-2; 10 bases line up with TRBD1. CDR1 and CDR2 (germline): LGHNA, YSLEER. CDR3 length: 15 amino acids. With V trimmed by 0 bases and J by 7 bases, 5 bases remained unmatched.

V gene TRBV19 combines with J gene TRBJ1-5; 10 bases agree with TRBD1. Trimming cost V 9 bases and J 3 bases; bases outside gene matches: 5. The CDR3 runs 14 residues. Germline V gives CDR1 LNHDA, CDR2 SQIVND (reference sequence). The CDR3 here is CASWDRGNNQPQHF. CDR3 nucleotides: TGTGCCAGCTGGGACAGGGGAAACAATCAGCCCCAGCATTTT.

The V and J genes are TRBV4-3 and TRBJ2-2; D possibly corresponds to TRBD2 (7 bases). The CDR3 extends over 16 amino acids. The germline V gene encodes CDR1 LGHNA and CDR2 YSLEER. The ends were cut back, 4 bases at V and 4 bases at J, with 16 bases in the middle. The CDR3 DNA is TGCGCCAGCAGCCTCCCTGGGGGGGGCGGCACCGGGGAGCTGTTTTTT. Encoded protein: CASSLPGGGGTGELFF.

In its sample, this clone was seen once. The gene calls are TRBV5-1 and TRBJ2-7; 7 bases fit TRBD1. The CDR3 runs to 14 residues. The trim removed 0 bases at V and 3 bases at J, leaving 3 bases unmatched. Germline V lookup: CDR1 SGHRS, CDR2 YFSETQ. The CDR3 region has the DNA TGCGCCAGCAGCTTGGGGGACAGTCACTACGAGCAGTACTTC. Protein: CASSLGDSHYEQYF.

The chain has TRBV4-1 and TRBJ1-6; 11 bases match TRBD1. This CDR3 is 16 amino acids long. Unmatched junction bases numbered 10, after V lost 3 bases and J lost 12 bases. CDR1 is MGHRA, CDR2 YSYEKL, per germline. The CDR3 DNA reads as TGCGCCAGCAGCCACGCTCCCCGGGACAGGGGGGTACCCCTCCACTTT. It yields the protein CASSHAPRDRGVPLHF.

This chain links TRBV11-2 with TRBJ1-4, with 8 bases lining up with TRBD1. This CDR3 region has 18 residues. J lost 0 bases, V lost 7 bases, and 13 bases had no gene match. Germline CDR1 reads SGHAT; CDR2 reads FQNNGV. The CDR3 bases are TGTGCCAGCAACCCCAGACGGGACAGGCTTGCAACTAATGAAAAACTGTTTTTT. Translating gives CASNPRRDRLATNEKLFF.

The rearrangement uses TRBV3-1 (or the pseudogene TRBV3-2) and TRBJ1-2; maybe TRBD1 (5 bases). The CDR3 is made up of 15 amino acids. The V end lost 3 bases, the J end lost 7 bases, and 18 bases lay between the germline ends. Germline V lookup: CDR1 LGHDT, CDR2 YNNKEL (reference sequence). The CDR3 spells CASSHWLDTMGGYTF. The DNA of the CDR3 is TGTGCCAGCAGCCATTGGTTGGACACCATGGGTGGCTACACCTTC.

A single count supports this clone. V gene TRBV11-3 combines with J gene TRBJ2-7; D unresolved. Trimming pared 1 base from V and 5 bases from J, leaving 9 bases between. The CDR3 extends over 13 amino acids. CDR1 SGHNT and CDR2 YENEEA come from the germline V gene. The CDR3: CASSLAGRNEQYF. CDR3 nucleotide sequence: TGTGCCAGCAGCTTAGCGGGTCGGAACGAGCAGTACTTC.

The chain is built from TRBV7-9 and TRBJ2-5, with D tentatively TRBD1 (5 bases). This CDR3 comprises 15 residues. The germline gives CDR1 SEHNR, CDR2 FQNEAQ (reference sequence). Trimming took 1 base from V and 1 from J, leaving 10 bases between them. The CDR3 region has the DNA TGTGCCAGCAGCTTAGTTAGGGGTCCCCAAGAGACCCAGTACTTC. Protein product: CASSLVRGPQETQYF.

The chain carries TRBV7-3 and TRBJ2-2, with 7 positions matching TRBD2. Trimming at V came to 5 bases and at J to 3 bases, leaving 12 bases not matched to a gene. Germline V lookup: CDR1 SGHTA, CDR2 FQGTGA. The CDR3 loop spans 17 amino acids. CDR3 in amino acids: CASSQHLRGSDTGELFF. As DNA, the CDR3 is TGTGCCAGCAGCCAACACCTGCGGGGGAGTGACACCGGGGAGCTGTTTTTT.

As to this clone: This sample also contains other DNA sequences that code for the same CDR3. This chain uses TRBV6-5 with TRBJ1-2, with D hard to call. Trimming removed 0 bases from V and 2 bases from J, with 7 bases in between. CDR1 is MNHEY and CDR2 is SVGAGI in the germline V gene. This CDR3 contains 14 residues. CDR3 amino acids: CASSYSPGNYGYTF. CDR3 coding DNA: TGTGCCAGCAGTTACTCCCCGGGGAACTATGGCTACACCTTC.

The chain uses TRBV6-2 or TRBV6-3 and TRBJ2-3, with 9 bases aligning to TRBD2. V shed 2 bases and J 2 bases; nucleotides not matched to a gene: 14. Germline V gives CDR1 MNHEY, CDR2 SVGEGT. There are 19 residues in the CDR3. CDR3 region: CASSYDPLTSGGTTDTQYF. The CDR3 DNA follows: TGTGCCAGCAGTTACGATCCCCTTACGAGCGGGGGGACCACAGATACGCAGTATTTT.

The chain couples TRBV9 to TRBJ1-6; 7 nucleotides align to TRBD1. This CDR3 is built from 15 residues. Germline values: CDR1 SGDLS, CDR2 YYNGEE. Unmatched junction bases numbered 6, after V lost 3 bases and J lost 6 bases. CDR3 sequence reads: CASSALAGGNSPLHF. In DNA form, the CDR3 reads TGTGCCAGCAGCGCCCTGGCAGGGGGTAATTCACCCCTCCACTTT.

The chain couples TRBV5-1 to TRBJ2-7, with TRBD1 matching over 8 bases. The CDR3 is 15 residues long. Per the germline V gene, CDR1 is SGHRS and CDR2 is YFSETQ. Trimming removed 0 bases from V and 0 bases from J; junction bases left unmatched: 2. This CDR3 is CASSLAGTGSYEQYF. Written as DNA, the CDR3 is TGCGCCAGCAGCTTGGCCGGGACAGGCTCCTACGAGCAGTACTTC.

The chain carries TRBV29-1 and TRBJ1-2, with 8 nucleotides matching TRBD1. Trimming at V came to 0 bases and at J to 4 bases, leaving 4 bases not matched to a gene. The CDR3 runs 14 residues. CDR1 and CDR2 (germline): SQVTM, ANQGSEA. This CDR3 is CSVEEGQGLYGYTF. CDR3 nucleotide sequence: TGCAGCGTTGAAGAAGGACAGGGTCTCTATGGCTACACCTTC.

This clone was observed a few times. The J gene is TRBJ2-7, the V gene TRBV5-4, with 7 bases that match TRBD1. Germline CDR1 and CDR2: SGHNT and YYREEE (reference sequence). The CDR3 covers 15 residues. V lost 4 bases to trimming and J lost 2 bases; unmatched junction nucleotides: 9. The CDR3 nucleotides read TGTGCCAGCAGCGCAAAAACAGGGGTTACCTACGAGCAGTACTTC. Its protein product is CASSAKTGVTYEQYF.

This clone was found a few times. V is TRBV11-1 and J is TRBJ1-1, with 8 positions matching TRBD1. V trimming: 2 bases; J trimming: 6 bases; junction bases outside the gene matches: 11. Germline V lookup: CDR1 SGHAT, CDR2 FQDESV (reference sequence). CDR3 size: 16 residues. The chain's CDR3 is CASSLTHGQGLPEAFF. CDR3 in DNA: TGTGCCAGCAGCTTAACCCACGGACAGGGTCTACCTGAAGCTTTCTTT.